Following are 18 T cell receptor beta chains from one sample sequenced in a study of identical twins. Each CDR3 protein is one row after TCRdb ran MiXCR on the 5' RACE reads. This sample has around 470,000 distinct CDR3 sequences, with 13% to 15% found just once. These data were likewise used in another study, on yellow fever vaccine responses in identical twins.

Sequenced input: CD4+ T cells sorted from blood. These receptors came from a woman younger than 30 in good health.

At least ten counts were recorded for this clonotype. CDR3 residues: CATSSTTSGNLYEQYF. CDR3 nucleotide sequence: TGTGCCACCAGCTCTACGACTAGCGGGAACCTCTACGAGCAGTACTTC. The rearrangement uses TRBV24-1 and TRBJ2-7; 11 nucleotides agree with TRBD2. This CDR3 contains 16 residues. The ends lost 7 bases at V and 3 bases at J; junction bases unmatched: 10. Germline V CDR1 and CDR2: KGHDR, SFDVKD.

This chain links TRBV7-9 with TRBJ2-3; D is uncertain. The ends were cut back, 1 base at V and 14 bases at J, with 16 bases in the middle. Germline V gene data show CDR1 as SEHNR and CDR2 as FQNEAQ (reference sequence). CDR3 length equals 13 residues. CDR3 in amino acids: CASSLESVPLWYF. CDR3 nucleotide sequence: TGTGCCAGCAGCTTAGAATCGGTACCCCTATGGTATTTT.

This rearrangement joins TRBV5-1 to TRBJ1-6; tentatively, D is TRBD1 (5 bases). CDR1 is SGHRS, CDR2 YFSETQ, per germline. The CDR3 spans 14 residues. With 4 bases removed from V and 6 bases from J, the gap between germline ends came to 11 bases. CDR3: CASSAGGVNSPLHF. The CDR3 DNA is TGCGCCAGCAGCGCTGGGGGTGTTAATTCACCCCTCCACTTT.

This clonotype occurred a few times. The chain links TRBV2 to TRBJ1-4; weak D call: TRBD1 (5 bases). The germline gives CDR1 SNHLY, CDR2 FYNNEI. This CDR3 is built from 13 residues. Deletions cut 3 bases from V and 12 bases from J, with 14 bases between. CDR3 sequence reads: CASSDLLPGELFF. The CDR3 bases are TGTGCCAGCAGTGACTTACTGCCGGGGGAACTGTTTTTT.

The chain couples TRBV3-1 to TRBJ2-3; weak D call: TRBD2 (6 bases). CDR1 LGHDT and CDR2 YNNKEL come from the germline V gene (reference sequence). The CDR3 consists of 15 residues. Trimming removed 5 bases at V and 6 bases at J, with 18 bases between. The CDR3 DNA is TGTGCCAGCAGCTCCCGCGGGACCCAGCTGGATACGCAGTATTTT. Amino acid sequence: CASSSRGTQLDTQYF.

This clonotype appeared a few times. The rearrangement uses TRBV29-1 and TRBJ2-5, with 8 bases matching TRBD1. The length of the CDR3 is 13 residues. Trimming took 7 bases from V and 3 from J; bases not matched to a gene: 7. CDR1 is SQVTM and CDR2 is ANQGSEA in the germline V gene. CDR3 in DNA: TGCAGCGGCTTCGGGACAGGTGAAGAGACCCAGTACTTC. This codes for CSGFGTGEETQYF.

The V and J genes are TRBV7-9 and TRBJ2-3, with D possibly being TRBD1 (5 bases). CDR1 and CDR2 (germline): SEHNR, FQNEAQ (reference sequence). The CDR3 covers 17 residues. V was pared by 3 bases and J by 4 bases, with 20 bases between. CDR3 DNA sequence: TGTGCCAGCAGCTTGGCCCTGGGGCTCCTCTCCGCAGATACGCAGTATTTT. Its protein product is CASSLALGLLSADTQYF.

This clonotype was seen a handful of times. This chain links TRBV14 with TRBJ1-2; tentatively, D is TRBD1 (5 bases). V lost 4 bases to trimming and J lost 10 bases, with 10 bases between them. CDR1 is SGHDN, CDR2 FVKESK, per germline. This CDR3 has 11 amino acids. CDR3 region: CASSPGAVYTF. Here the CDR3 DNA reads TGTGCCAGCAGCCCCGGGGCGGTCTACACCTTC.

This chain joins TRBV30 and TRBJ1-4, with TRBD1 matching 11 bases. CDR1 GTSNPN and CDR2 SVGIG come from the germline V gene (reference sequence). The CDR3 extends over 15 amino acids. J was trimmed by 8 bases and V by 0 bases; bases with no gene match: 5. The DNA of the CDR3 is TGTGCCTGGAGTGTCCCGGGACAGGGGGACGAAAAACTGTTTTTT. The encoded protein is CAWSVPGQGDEKLFF.

The chain uses TRBV18 and TRBJ2-1, with 9 bases matching TRBD2. V was pared by 6 bases and J by 2 bases, with 14 bases of the junction left unmatched. The CDR3 length is 18 residues. Germline V CDR1 and CDR2: KGHSH, LQKENI. DNA of the CDR3: TGTGCCAGCTCCACCTTTGGGGTAGCGGGAGCCACCTACAATGAGCAGTTCTTC. Translated: CASSTFGVAGATYNEQFF.

The V and J genes are TRBV4-2 and TRBJ2-2, with 7 positions matching TRBD2. Trimming removed 4 bases from V and 1 base from J; junction bases left unmatched: 6. The CDR3 has 16 residues. Germline V gene sequence: CDR1 LGHNA, CDR2 YNFKEQ. This chain's CDR3 is CASSPRTRENTGELFF. As DNA, the CDR3 is TGTGCCAGCAGCCCAAGGACTAGAGAGAACACCGGGGAGCTGTTTTTT.

There are a few counts of this clonotype. V is TRBV28 and J is TRBJ2-1, with D perhaps being TRBD1 or TRBD2 (5 bases each). V was trimmed by 5 bases and J by 10 bases, leaving 18 bases between them. The germline gives CDR1 MDHEN, CDR2 SYDVKM. The CDR3 extends over 14 amino acids. CDR3: CASSPGTVLAEQFF. Here the CDR3 DNA reads TGTGCCAGCAGTCCCGGGACGGTACTCGCGGAGCAGTTCTTC. Supplemented by reference TRBV28 and TRBJ2-1, the full variable domain reads DVKVTQSSRYLVKRTGEKVFLECVQDMDHENMFWYRQDPGLGLRLIYFSYDVKMKEKGDIPEGYSVSREKKERFSLILESASTNQTSMYLCASSPGTVLAEQFFGPGTRLTVL.

This clonotype was detected a few times. V gene TRBV12-3 or TRBV12-4 combines with J gene TRBJ2-5; D possibly corresponds to TRBD1 (5 bases). CDR3 length: 15 residues. The germline V and J ends were trimmed by 5 bases and 2 bases, with 15 bases remaining between them. CDR3 in DNA: TGTGCCAGCAGTAGCGCAGGGTCACTTCAAGAGACCCAGTACTTC. Residues: CASSSAGSLQETQYF.

This clonotype was seen at least ten times. The V gene is TRBV4-1, the J gene TRBJ2-5; tentative D call: TRBD2 (6 bases). From germline, CDR1 is MGHRA and CDR2 YSYEKL. The CDR3 covers 15 residues. Trimming pared 1 base from V and 4 bases from J, leaving 13 bases between. CDR3 bases: TGCGCCAGCAGCCAAGGGGACCTAGCGAGAGAGACCCAGTACTTC. Translated, it gives CASSQGDLARETQYF.

This clonotype was counted at least ten times. V gene TRBV12-3 or TRBV12-4 combines with J gene TRBJ2-7; perhaps TRBD1 as D (6 bases). V was shortened by 5 bases and J by 6 bases, with 17 bases between the two germline ends. The CDR3 length is 14 residues. CDR3 DNA sequence: TGTGCCAGCAGTCGAGGGGGATCGGTCGCCGAGCAGTACTTC. Its translation: CASSRGGSVAEQYF.

The chain couples TRBV7-2 to TRBJ2-3, with 7 bases that match TRBD2. V gave up 5 bases and J gave up 9 bases; unmatched junction bases: 11. The CDR3 length is 14 residues. Germline-derived CDR1 and CDR2 are SGHTA and FQGNSA. The CDR3 reads CASSHELGGMTQYF. As DNA, the CDR3 is TGTGCCAGCAGCCACGAACTGGGGGGGATGACGCAGTATTTT.

On this clonotype: The junction does not match germline at one end; this may be a read error. V is TRBV6-2 or TRBV6-3 and J is TRBJ2-7; D is ambiguous. The length of the CDR3 is 13 residues. Germline CDR1 MNHEY, CDR2 SVGEGT. The CDR3 sequence is CASSYSSESIVDF. CDR3 bases: TGTGCCAGCAGTTACTCGAGCGAGTCTATAGTCGACTTC.

This clonotype was counted a few times. This chain joins TRBV29-1 and TRBJ2-7, with 9 bases matching TRBD1. This CDR3 has 13 amino acids. Trimming at V came to 3 bases and at J to 6 bases, leaving 6 bases not matched to a gene. The germline V gene has CDR1 SQVTM and CDR2 ANQGSEA. The CDR3 sequence is CSVEGQGSLEQYF. DNA of the CDR3: TGCAGCGTTGAGGGACAGGGTTCCCTCGAGCAGTACTTC.